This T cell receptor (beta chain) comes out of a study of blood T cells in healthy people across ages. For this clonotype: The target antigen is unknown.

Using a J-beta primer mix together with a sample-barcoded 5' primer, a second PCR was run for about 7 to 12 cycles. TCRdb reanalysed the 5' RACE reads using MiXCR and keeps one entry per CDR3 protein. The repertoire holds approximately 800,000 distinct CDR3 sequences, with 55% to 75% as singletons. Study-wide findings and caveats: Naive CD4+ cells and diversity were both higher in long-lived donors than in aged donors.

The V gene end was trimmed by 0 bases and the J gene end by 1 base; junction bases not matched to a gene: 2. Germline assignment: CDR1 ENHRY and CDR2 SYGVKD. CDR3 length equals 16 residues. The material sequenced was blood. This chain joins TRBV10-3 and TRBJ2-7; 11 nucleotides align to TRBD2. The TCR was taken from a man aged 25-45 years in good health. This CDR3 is CAISESASGGSYEQYF. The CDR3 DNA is TGTGCCATCAGTGAGTCGGCTAGCGGGGGGTCCTACGAGCAGTACTTC.